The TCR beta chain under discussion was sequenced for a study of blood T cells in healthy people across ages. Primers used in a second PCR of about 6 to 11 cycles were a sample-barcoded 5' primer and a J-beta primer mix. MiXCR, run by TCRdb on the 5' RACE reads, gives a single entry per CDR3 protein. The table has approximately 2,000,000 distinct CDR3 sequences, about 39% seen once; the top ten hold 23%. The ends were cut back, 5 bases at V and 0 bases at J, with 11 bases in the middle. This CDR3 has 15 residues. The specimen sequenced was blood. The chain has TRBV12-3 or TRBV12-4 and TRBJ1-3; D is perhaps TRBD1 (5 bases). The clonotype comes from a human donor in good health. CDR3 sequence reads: CASSTQVSSGNTIYF. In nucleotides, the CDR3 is TGTGCCAGCAGTACACAGGTTAGCTCTGGAAACACCATATATTTT.